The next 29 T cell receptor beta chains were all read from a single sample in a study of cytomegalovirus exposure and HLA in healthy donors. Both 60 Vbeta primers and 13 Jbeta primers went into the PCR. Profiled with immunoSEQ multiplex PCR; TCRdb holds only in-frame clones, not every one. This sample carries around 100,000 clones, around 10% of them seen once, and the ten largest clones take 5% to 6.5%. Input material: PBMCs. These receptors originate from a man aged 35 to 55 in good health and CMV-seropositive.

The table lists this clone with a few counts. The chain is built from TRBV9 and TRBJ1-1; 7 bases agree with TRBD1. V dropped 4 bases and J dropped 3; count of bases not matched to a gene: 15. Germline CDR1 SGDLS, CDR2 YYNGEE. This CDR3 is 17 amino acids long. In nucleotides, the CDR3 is TGTGCCAGCAGCAGTCGAGGGGGCTTTAGGGGAGACACTGAAGCTTTCTTT. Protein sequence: CASSSRGGFRGDTEAFF.

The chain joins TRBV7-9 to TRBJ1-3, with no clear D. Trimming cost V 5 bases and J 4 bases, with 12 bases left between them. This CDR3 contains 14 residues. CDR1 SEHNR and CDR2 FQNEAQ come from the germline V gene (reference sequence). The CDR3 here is CASSPVLGGNTIYF. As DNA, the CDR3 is TGTGCCAGCAGCCCCGTATTGGGCGGAAACACCATATATTTT.

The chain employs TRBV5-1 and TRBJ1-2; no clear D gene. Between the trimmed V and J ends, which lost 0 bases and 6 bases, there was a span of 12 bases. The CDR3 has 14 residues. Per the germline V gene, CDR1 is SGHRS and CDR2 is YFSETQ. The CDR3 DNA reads TGCGCCAGCAGCTTGGCCATGTCCGGGGATGGCTACACCTTC. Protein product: CASSLAMSGDGYTF.

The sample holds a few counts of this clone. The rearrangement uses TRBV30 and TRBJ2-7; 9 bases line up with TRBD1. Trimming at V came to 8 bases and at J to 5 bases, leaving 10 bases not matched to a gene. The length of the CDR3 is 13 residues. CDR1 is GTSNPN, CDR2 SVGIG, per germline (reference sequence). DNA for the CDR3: TGTGCCGGCTCCGGGACAGGGACTCACGAGCAGTACTTC. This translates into CAGSGTGTHEQYF.

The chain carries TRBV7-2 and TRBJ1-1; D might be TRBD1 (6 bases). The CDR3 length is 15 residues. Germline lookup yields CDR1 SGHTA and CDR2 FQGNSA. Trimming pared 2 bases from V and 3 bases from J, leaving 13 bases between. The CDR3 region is CASSLNQQGDTEAFF. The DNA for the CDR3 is TGTGCCAGCAGCTTAAATCAACAGGGAGACACTGAAGCTTTCTTT. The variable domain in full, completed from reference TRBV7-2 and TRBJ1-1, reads GAGVSQSPSNKVTEKGKDVELRCDPISGHTALYWYRQSLGQGLEFLIYFQGNSAPDKSGLPSDRFSAERTGGSVSTLTIQRTQQEDSAVYLCASSLNQQGDTEAFFGQGTRLTVV.

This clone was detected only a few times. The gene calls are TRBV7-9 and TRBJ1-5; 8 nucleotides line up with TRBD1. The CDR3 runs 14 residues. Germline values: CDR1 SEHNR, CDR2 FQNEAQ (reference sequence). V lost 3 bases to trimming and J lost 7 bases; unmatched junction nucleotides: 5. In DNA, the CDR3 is TGTGCCAGCAGCTTTGGACAGGGATACCAGCCCCAGCATTTT. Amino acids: CASSFGQGYQPQHF.

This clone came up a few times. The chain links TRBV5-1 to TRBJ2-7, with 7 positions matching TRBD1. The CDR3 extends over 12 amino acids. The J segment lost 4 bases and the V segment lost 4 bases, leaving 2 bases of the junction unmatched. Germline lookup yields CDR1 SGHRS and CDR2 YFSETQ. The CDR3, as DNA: TGCGCCAGCAGCGAGGACAGGTACGAGCAGTACTTC. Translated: CASSEDRYEQYF.

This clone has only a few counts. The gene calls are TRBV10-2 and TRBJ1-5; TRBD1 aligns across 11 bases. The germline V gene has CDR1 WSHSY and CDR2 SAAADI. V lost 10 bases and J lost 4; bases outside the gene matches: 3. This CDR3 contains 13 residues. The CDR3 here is CATGQGANQPQHF. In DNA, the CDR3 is TGCGCCACCGGACAGGGGGCGAATCAGCCCCAGCATTTT.

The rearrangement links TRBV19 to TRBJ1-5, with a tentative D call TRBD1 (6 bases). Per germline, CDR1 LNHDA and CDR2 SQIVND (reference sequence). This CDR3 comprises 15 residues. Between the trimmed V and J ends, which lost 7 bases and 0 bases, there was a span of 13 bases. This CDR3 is CASTPRQDSNQPQHF. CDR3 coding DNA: TGTGCCAGTACCCCTCGACAGGATAGCAATCAGCCCCAGCATTTT.

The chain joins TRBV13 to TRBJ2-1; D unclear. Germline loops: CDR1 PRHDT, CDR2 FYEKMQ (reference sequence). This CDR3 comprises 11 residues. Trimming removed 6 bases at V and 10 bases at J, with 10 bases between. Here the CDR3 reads CASSPFREQFF. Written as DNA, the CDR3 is TGTGCCAGCAGTCCCTTCAGGGAGCAGTTCTTC.

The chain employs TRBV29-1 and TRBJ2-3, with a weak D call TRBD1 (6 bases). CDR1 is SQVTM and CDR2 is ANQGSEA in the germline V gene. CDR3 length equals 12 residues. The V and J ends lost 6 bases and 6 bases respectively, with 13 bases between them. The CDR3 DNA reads TGCAGCGTCACAGGGTTGGGGGATACGCAGTATTTT. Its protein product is CSVTGLGDTQYF.

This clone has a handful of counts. CDR3 region: CASTGGNTIYF. The DNA for the CDR3 is TGTGCCTCGACAGGGGGAAACACCATATATTTT. V gene TRBV11-2 combines with J gene TRBJ1-3; 7 nucleotides match TRBD1. The V and J ends lost 11 bases and 4 bases, in that order; junction bases with no gene match: 2. The CDR3 is 11 residues long. Germline CDR1 is SGHAT and CDR2 is FQNNGV.

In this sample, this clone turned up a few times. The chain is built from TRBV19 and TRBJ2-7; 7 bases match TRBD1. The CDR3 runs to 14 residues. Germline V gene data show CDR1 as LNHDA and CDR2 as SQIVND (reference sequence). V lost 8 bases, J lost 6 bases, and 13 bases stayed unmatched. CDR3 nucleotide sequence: TGTGCCAGTGCCAAACAGGGGCTGGTGGTCGAGCAGTACTTC. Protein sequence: CASAKQGLVVEQYF. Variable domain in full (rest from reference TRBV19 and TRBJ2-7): DGGITQSPKYLFRKEGQNVTLSCEQNLNHDAMYWYRQDPGQGLRLIYYSQIVNDFQKGDIAEGYSVSREKKESFPLTVTSAQKNPTAFYLCASAKQGLVVEQYFGPGTRLTVT.

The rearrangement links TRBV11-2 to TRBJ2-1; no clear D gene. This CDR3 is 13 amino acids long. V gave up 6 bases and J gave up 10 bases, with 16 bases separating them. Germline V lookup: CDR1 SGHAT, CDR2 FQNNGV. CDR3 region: CASRRVLVNEQFF. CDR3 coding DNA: TGTGCCAGCAGAAGAGTTTTGGTAAACGAGCAGTTCTTC.

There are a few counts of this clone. CDR3: CASSAQNEQFF. As DNA, the CDR3 is TGTGCCAGCAGCGCCCAAAATGAGCAGTTCTTC. The chain combines TRBV9 with TRBJ2-1; D is unclear. Trimming stripped 3 bases from V and 7 bases from J, with 5 bases between. The germline V gene encodes CDR1 SGDLS and CDR2 YYNGEE. The CDR3 runs 11 residues.

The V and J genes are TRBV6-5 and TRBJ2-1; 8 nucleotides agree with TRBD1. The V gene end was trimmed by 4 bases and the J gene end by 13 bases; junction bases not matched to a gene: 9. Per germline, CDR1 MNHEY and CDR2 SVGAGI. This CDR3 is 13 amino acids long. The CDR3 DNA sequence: TGTGCCAGCAGTTTACACGACAGGGGTCAACAGTTCTTC. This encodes CASSLHDRGQQFF.

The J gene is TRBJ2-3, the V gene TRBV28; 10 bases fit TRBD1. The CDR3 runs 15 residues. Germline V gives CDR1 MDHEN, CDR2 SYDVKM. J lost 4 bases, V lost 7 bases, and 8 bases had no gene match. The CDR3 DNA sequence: TGTGCCAGCACCCCCTTGACAGGGGGCGCAGATACGCAGTATTTT. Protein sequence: CASTPLTGGADTQYF.

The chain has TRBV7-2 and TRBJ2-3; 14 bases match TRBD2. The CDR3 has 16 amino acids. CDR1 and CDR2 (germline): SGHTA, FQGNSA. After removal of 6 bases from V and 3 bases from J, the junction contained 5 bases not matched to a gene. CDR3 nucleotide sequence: TGTGCCAGCAGTCCGGGACTAGCGGGAGCGACAGATACGCAGTATTTT. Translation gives CASSPGLAGATDTQYF. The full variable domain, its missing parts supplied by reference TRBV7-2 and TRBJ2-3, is GAGVSQSPSNKVTEKGKDVELRCDPISGHTALYWYRQSLGQGLEFLIYFQGNSAPDKSGLPSDRFSAERTGGSVSTLTIQRTQQEDSAVYLCASSPGLAGATDTQYFGPGTRLTVL.

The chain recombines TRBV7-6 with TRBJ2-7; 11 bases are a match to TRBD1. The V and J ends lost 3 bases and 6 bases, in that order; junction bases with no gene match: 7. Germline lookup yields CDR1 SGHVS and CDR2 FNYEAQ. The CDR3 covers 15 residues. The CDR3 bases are TGTGCCAGCAGCTTGGCCGGGACAGGGGGTTTCGAGCAGTACTTC. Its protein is CASSLAGTGGFEQYF.

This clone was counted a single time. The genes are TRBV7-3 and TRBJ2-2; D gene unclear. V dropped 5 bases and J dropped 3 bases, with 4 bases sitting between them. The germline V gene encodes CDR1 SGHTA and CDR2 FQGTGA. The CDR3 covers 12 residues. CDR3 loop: CASSLHTGELFF. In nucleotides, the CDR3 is TGTGCCAGCAGCCTACACACCGGGGAGCTGTTTTTT. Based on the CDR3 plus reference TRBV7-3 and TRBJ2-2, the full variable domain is GAGVSQTPSNKVTEKGKYVELRCDPISGHTALYWYRQSLGQGPEFLIYFQGTGAADDSGLPNDRFFAVRPEGSVSTLKIQRTERGDSAVYLCASSLHTGELFFGEGSRLTVL.

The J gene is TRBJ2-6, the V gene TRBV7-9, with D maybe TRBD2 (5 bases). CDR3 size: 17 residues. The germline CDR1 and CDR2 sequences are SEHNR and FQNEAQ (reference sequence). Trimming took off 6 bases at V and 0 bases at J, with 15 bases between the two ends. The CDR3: CASRYQRRFSGANVLTF. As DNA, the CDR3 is TGTGCCAGCAGGTACCAGCGGAGGTTCTCTGGGGCCAACGTCCTGACTTTC.

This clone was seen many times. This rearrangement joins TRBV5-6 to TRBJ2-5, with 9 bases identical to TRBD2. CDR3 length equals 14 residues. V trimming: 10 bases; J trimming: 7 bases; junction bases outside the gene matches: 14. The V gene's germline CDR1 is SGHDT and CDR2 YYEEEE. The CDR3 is CAGPREGSGRTQYF. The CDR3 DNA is TGTGCCGGCCCTCGGGAGGGTAGCGGGAGGACCCAGTACTTC. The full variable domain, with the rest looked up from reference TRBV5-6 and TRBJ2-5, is DAGVTQSPTHLIKTRGQQVTLRCSPKSGHDTVSWYQQALGQGPQFIFQYYEEEERQRGNFPDRFSGHQFPNYSSELNVNALLLGDSALYLCAGPREGSGRTQYFGPGTRLLVL.

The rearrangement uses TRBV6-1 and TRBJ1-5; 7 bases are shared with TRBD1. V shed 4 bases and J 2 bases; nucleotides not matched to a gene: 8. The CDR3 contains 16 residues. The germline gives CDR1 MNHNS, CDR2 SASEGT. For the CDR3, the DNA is TGTGCCAGCAGTGCCCAACAGGGGCAAGGCAATCAGCCCCAGCATTTT. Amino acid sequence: CASSAQQGQGNQPQHF.

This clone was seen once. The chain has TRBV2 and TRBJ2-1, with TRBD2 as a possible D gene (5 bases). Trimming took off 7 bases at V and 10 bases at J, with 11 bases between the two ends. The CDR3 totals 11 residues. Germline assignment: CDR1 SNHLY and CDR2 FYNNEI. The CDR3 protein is CASKLVGEQFF. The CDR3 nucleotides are TGTGCCAGCAAACTAGTTGGGGAGCAGTTCTTC.

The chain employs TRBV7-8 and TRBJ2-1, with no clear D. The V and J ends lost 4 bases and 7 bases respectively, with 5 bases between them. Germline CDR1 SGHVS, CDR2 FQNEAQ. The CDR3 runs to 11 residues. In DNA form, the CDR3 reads TGTGCCAGCAGCTCCCCTAATGAGCAGTTCTTC. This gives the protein CASSSPNEQFF. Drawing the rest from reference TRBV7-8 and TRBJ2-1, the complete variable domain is GAGVSQSPRYKVAKRGQDVALRCDPISGHVSLFWYQQALGQGPEFLTYFQNEAQLDKSGLPSDRFFAERPEGSVSTLKIQRTQQEDSAVYLCASSSPNEQFFGPGTRLTVL.

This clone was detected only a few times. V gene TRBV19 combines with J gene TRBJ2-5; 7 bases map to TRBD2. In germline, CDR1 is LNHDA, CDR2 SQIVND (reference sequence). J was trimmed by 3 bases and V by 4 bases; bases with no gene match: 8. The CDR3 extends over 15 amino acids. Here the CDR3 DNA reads TGTGCCAGTAGTAGGCGGGGGTCGGGGGAAGAGACCCAGTACTTC. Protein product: CASSRRGSGEETQYF.

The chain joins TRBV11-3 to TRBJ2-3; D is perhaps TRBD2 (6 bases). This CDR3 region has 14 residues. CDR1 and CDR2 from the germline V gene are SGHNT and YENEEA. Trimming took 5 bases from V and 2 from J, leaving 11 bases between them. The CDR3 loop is CASSRGLPTDTQYF. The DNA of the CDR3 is TGTGCCAGCAGCCGCGGACTACCCACAGATACGCAGTATTTT. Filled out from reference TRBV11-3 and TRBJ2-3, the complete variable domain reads EAGVVQSPRYKIIEKKQPVAFWCNPISGHNTLYWYLQNLGQGPELLIRYENEEAVDDSQLPKDRFSAERLKGVDSTLKIQPAELGDSAVYLCASSRGLPTDTQYFGPGTRLTVL.

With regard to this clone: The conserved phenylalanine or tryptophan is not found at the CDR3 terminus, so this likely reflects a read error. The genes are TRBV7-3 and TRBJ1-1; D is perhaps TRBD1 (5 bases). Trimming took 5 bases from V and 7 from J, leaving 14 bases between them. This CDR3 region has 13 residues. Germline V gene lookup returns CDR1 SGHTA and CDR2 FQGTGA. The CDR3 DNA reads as TGTGCCAGCAGCCGCGGGCCGGGGGTTGAAGCTTTCGTT. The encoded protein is CASSRGPGVEAFV.

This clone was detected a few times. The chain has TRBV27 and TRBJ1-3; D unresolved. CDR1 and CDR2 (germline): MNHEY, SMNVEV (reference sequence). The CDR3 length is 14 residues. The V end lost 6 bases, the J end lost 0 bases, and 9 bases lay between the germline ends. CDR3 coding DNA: TGTGCCAGCAGCGATAGCAGCTCTGGAAACACCATATATTTT. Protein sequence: CASSDSSSGNTIYF.